What follows are 27 T cell receptor beta chains derived from one specimen sequenced in a study of regulatory T cells in long-lasting Graves disease. Through Arm-PCR of CDR3 regions and iRepertoire HTBI primers, TCR beta libraries were built. Using its own MiXCR run on the multiplex PCR reads, TCRdb lists one record per CDR3 protein. The data hold 360,000 or so distinct CDR3 sequences, with approximately 25% observed a single time. Time point in this sample: persistent/refractory GD, antithyroid drugs over 5 years with positive TRAb. Researchers made the TCR library from RNA that was extracted from PBMCs. This specimen was peripheral blood mononuclear cells (PBMCs), taken when the disease was refractory, from a patient treated with antithyroid drugs. The source is a middle-aged woman with Graves disease.

At least ten counts were recorded for this clonotype. The rearrangement joins TRBV28 to TRBJ1-5; D is ambiguous. Germline CDR1 reads MDHEN; CDR2 reads SYDVKM. This CDR3 comprises 14 residues. With 3 bases removed from V and 2 bases from J, the gap between germline ends came to 8 bases. The CDR3 reads CASSFRARNQPQHF. The CDR3 DNA sequence: TGTGCCAGCAGTTTCCGGGCCCGCAATCAGCCCCAGCATTTT.

This clonotype was counted at least ten times. V gene TRBV11-2 combines with J gene TRBJ2-5, with 10 bases identical to TRBD1. Trimming at V came to 1 base and at J to 0 bases, leaving 5 bases not matched to a gene. CDR3 length: 17 amino acids. The germline gives CDR1 SGHAT, CDR2 FQNNGV. The CDR3: CASSLGPGQGYQETQYF. For the CDR3, the DNA is TGTGCCAGCAGCTTAGGCCCGGGACAGGGGTACCAAGAGACCCAGTACTTC.

This clonotype was seen a handful of times. The genes are TRBV7-8 and TRBJ1-6; TRBD1 matches at 8 bases. The CDR3 runs 15 residues. V lost 3 bases to trimming and J lost 6 bases; unmatched junction nucleotides: 4. The germline V gene has CDR1 SGHVS and CDR2 FQNEAQ. The CDR3 sequence is CASSFRDRTNSPLHF. Written as DNA, the CDR3 is TGTGCCAGCAGCTTCCGGGACAGGACTAATTCACCCCTCCACTTT.

This clonotype has ten or more counts. V is TRBV4-1 and J is TRBJ1-1, with no clear D. V shed 5 bases and J shed 3 bases, with 10 bases lying between them. CDR3 length equals 13 residues. Germline V lookup: CDR1 MGHRA, CDR2 YSYEKL. The CDR3 region is CASSGRRYTEAFF. The DNA of the CDR3 is TGCGCCAGCAGCGGACGGAGATACACTGAAGCTTTCTTT.

This clonotype was observed a few times. This chain connects TRBV29-1 to TRBJ2-7; perhaps TRBD1 as D (6 bases). Germline CDR1 is SQVTM and CDR2 is ANQGSEA. Trimming removed 0 bases at V and 9 bases at J, with 18 bases between. CDR3 length equals 14 residues. CDR3 protein: CSVEEGTNPSRQYF. The CDR3 coding sequence is TGCAGCGTTGAAGAGGGGACAAATCCTAGTCGGCAGTACTTC.

This clonotype was recorded at least ten times. The chain links TRBV10-3 to TRBJ1-1; D ambiguous. The CDR3 consists of 12 residues. Germline-derived CDR1 and CDR2 are ENHRY and SYGVKD. Trimming took off 9 bases at V and 3 bases at J, with 11 bases between the two ends. The CDR3 coding sequence is TGTGCCATTCGGGCGGGGTACACTGAAGCTTTCTTT. Protein product: CAIRAGYTEAFF.

This sequence joins TRBV28 and TRBJ2-1; D possibly uses TRBD1 or TRBD2 (5 bases each). The CDR3 is 13 residues long. Looked up from germline, CDR1 is MDHEN and CDR2 is SYDVKM. With 5 bases removed from V and 6 bases from J, the gap between germline ends came to 11 bases. The CDR3 DNA is TGTGCCAGCAGTGAGCTTGGGACCAATGAGCAGTTCTTC. Its protein is CASSELGTNEQFF.

This clonotype was seen a handful of times. The chain uses TRBV6-2 or TRBV6-3 and TRBJ2-1; D is undetermined. Germline CDR1 MNHEY, CDR2 SVGEGT. The length of the CDR3 is 12 residues. Trimming removed 2 bases from V and 8 bases from J, with 7 bases in between. DNA of the CDR3: TGTGCCAGCAGTTACCAGAGATATGAGCAGTTCTTC. As protein: CASSYQRYEQFF.

This clonotype was seen repeatedly, ten times or more. V is TRBV28 and J is TRBJ2-7; unclear D gene. V lost 5 bases and J 0 bases, leaving 11 bases between the germline ends. The CDR3 totals 14 residues. Germline lookup yields CDR1 MDHEN and CDR2 SYDVKM. CDR3 DNA sequence: TGTGCCAGCAGTCAGGACCTTCTCTCCTACGAGCAGTACTTC. Protein product: CASSQDLLSYEQYF.

Worth noting for this clonotype: A single base separates this from a much larger clone, so it may be a read error. This CDR3 is missing its conserved last phenylalanine or tryptophan, likely due to a read error. The rearrangement links TRBV28 to TRBJ2-7; 11 bases map to TRBD1. V was clipped by 5 bases and J by 5 bases; unmatched bases: 8. Germline lookup yields CDR1 MDHEN and CDR2 SYDVKM. The CDR3 totals 15 residues. The CDR3 is CASSISGTGGNEQYL. CDR3 nucleotide sequence: TGTGCCAGCAGTATCTCCGGGACAGGGGGGAACGAGCAGTACCTC.

This clonotype was seen more than once but under ten times. V is TRBV11-1 and J is TRBJ1-3; TRBD1 agrees at 8 bases. CDR1 and CDR2 from the germline V gene are SGHAT and FQDESV (reference sequence). V trimming: 6 bases; J trimming: 0 bases; junction bases outside the gene matches: 4. CDR3 length: 15 amino acids. The CDR3 sequence is CASSRDRTSGNTIYF. DNA of the CDR3: TGTGCCAGCAGTCGGGACAGGACCTCTGGAAACACCATATATTTT.

This clonotype has a count of ten or more. This sequence joins TRBV28 and TRBJ2-7, with D maybe TRBD1 (6 bases). The germline V gene has CDR1 MDHEN and CDR2 SYDVKM. The CDR3 consists of 14 residues. V lost 5 bases, J lost 4 bases, and 15 bases lay in between. The CDR3 here is CASSQPGQPYEQYF. The CDR3, as DNA: TGTGCCAGCAGTCAACCGGGACAACCTTACGAGCAGTACTTC.

This clonotype was found many times. The chain joins TRBV20-1 to TRBJ2-5; tentatively, D is TRBD1 (6 bases). The CDR3 is 15 amino acids. V shed 0 bases and J shed 5 bases, with 16 bases lying between them. The germline gives CDR1 DFQATT, CDR2 SNEGSKA (reference sequence). The CDR3 nucleotides read TGCAGTGCTAGAGATCCTACAGGGAACGGGGAGACCCAGTACTTC. It specifies CSARDPTGNGETQYF.

The sample holds many counts of this clonotype. The chain links TRBV9 to TRBJ2-7, with D possibly being TRBD1 (6 bases). Germline loops: CDR1 SGDLS, CDR2 YYNGEE. The CDR3 runs to 15 residues. The germline V and J ends were trimmed by 0 bases and 0 bases, with 10 bases remaining between them. The CDR3 DNA sequence: TGTGCCAGCAGCGTAGCAGGGGCGAGCTCCTACGAGCAGTACTTC. It encodes CASSVAGASSYEQYF.

This chain links TRBV28 with TRBJ1-1; tentatively, D is TRBD1 (5 bases). V lost 7 bases and J 2 bases, leaving 23 bases between the germline ends. The CDR3 is made up of 17 amino acids. Germline values: CDR1 MDHEN, CDR2 SYDVKM. CDR3 DNA sequence: TGTGCCAGCACCACCAGCCGGCAGGGCGGATATAACACTGAAGCTTTCTTT. Its translation: CASTTSRQGGYNTEAFF.

This chain connects TRBV11-2 to TRBJ2-1; 7 bases are a match to TRBD2. The germline V gene encodes CDR1 SGHAT and CDR2 FQNNGV. Unmatched junction bases numbered 17, after V lost 1 base and J lost 8 bases. The CDR3 has 18 amino acids. CDR3 in DNA: TGTGCCAGCAGCTTAGGGGTCCCCAGAGGGAGGGTTTTGGATGAGCAGTTCTTC. It translates to CASSLGVPRGRVLDEQFF.

This clonotype occurred many times. The chain employs TRBV11-2 and TRBJ2-7; 12 nucleotides align to TRBD2. Germline V CDR1 and CDR2: SGHAT, FQNNGV. There are 15 residues in the CDR3. J lost 5 bases, V lost 5 bases, and 7 bases had no gene match. DNA of the CDR3: TGTGCCAGCAGCCTGACTAGCGGGAGTAGGGACGAGCAGTACTTC. Translated: CASSLTSGSRDEQYF.

The J gene is TRBJ1-1, the V gene TRBV15, with D possibly matching TRBD1 (5 bases). CDR3 length: 14 residues. Trimming removed 6 bases at V and 2 bases at J, with 13 bases between. Looked up from germline, CDR1 is LNHNV and CDR2 is YYDKDF (reference sequence). CDR3 sequence reads: CATRSGNPNTEAFF. The CDR3 region has the DNA TGTGCCACCAGATCAGGGAATCCCAACACTGAAGCTTTCTTT. Complete variable domain (other parts from reference TRBV15 and TRBJ1-1): DAMVIQNPRYQVTQFGKPVTLSCSQTLNHNVMYWYQQKSSQAPKLLFHYYDKDFNNEADTPDNFQSRRPNTSFCFLDIRSPGLGDTAMYLCATRSGNPNTEAFFGQGTRLTVV.

This clonotype showed up just a few times. This chain connects TRBV11-2 to TRBJ2-7, with 8 bases aligning to TRBD2. Germline loops: CDR1 SGHAT, CDR2 FQNNGV. The V gene end was trimmed by 1 base and the J gene end by 6 bases; junction bases not matched to a gene: 8. CDR3 length equals 15 residues. CDR3 loop: CASSLVRGGRGEQYF. CDR3 DNA sequence: TGTGCCAGCAGCTTAGTTCGGGGGGGCCGGGGCGAGCAGTACTTC.

This clonotype was observed many times. The CDR3 DNA reads as TGTGCCAGCAGTCAGGAAAATTCCTCTGGGGCCAACGTCCTGACTTTC. Translating it yields CASSQENSSGANVLTF. The J gene is TRBJ2-6, the V gene TRBV5-5; D remains ambiguous. Trimming stripped 5 bases from V and 0 bases from J, with 12 bases between. Germline loops: CDR1 SGHKS, CDR2 YYEKEE (reference sequence). This CDR3 has 16 amino acids.

V usage is TRBV6-1 and J usage is TRBJ2-1; 7 bases align to TRBD2. The V gene end was trimmed by 3 bases and the J gene end by 8 bases; junction bases not matched to a gene: 10. Germline CDR1 and CDR2: MNHNS and SASEGT. The CDR3 spans 15 residues. The CDR3 DNA is TGTGCCAGCAGTGAGGGGTGGGAGGGTTTTGATGAGCAGTTCTTC. This sequence encodes CASSEGWEGFDEQFF.

This clonotype was observed a few times. The chain combines TRBV14 with TRBJ2-1; the D is unclear. CDR3 length: 13 amino acids. Looked up from germline, CDR1 is SGHDN and CDR2 is FVKESK. The V and J ends lost 3 bases and 7 bases respectively, with 10 bases between them. The CDR3 DNA follows: TGTGCCAGCAGCCATCCCTCCGAGAATGAGCAGTTCTTC. It is translated as CASSHPSENEQFF.

This sequence joins TRBV5-4 and TRBJ2-5; the D is unclear. CDR3 length: 15 residues. Germline V gene data show CDR1 as SGHNT and CDR2 as YYREEE (reference sequence). V shed 1 base and J shed 0 bases, with 10 bases lying between them. In DNA, the CDR3 is TGTGCCAGCAGCTTGAAACAGCAGTACCAAGAGACCCAGTACTTC. Translation gives CASSLKQQYQETQYF. The variable domain in full, completed from reference TRBV5-4 and TRBJ2-5, reads ETGVTQSPTHLIKTRGQQVTLRCSSQSGHNTVSWYQQALGQGPQFIFQYYREEENGRGNFPPRFSGLQFPNYSSELNVNALELDDSALYLCASSLKQQYQETQYFGPGTRLLVL.

Comment on this clonotype: A much larger clone lies one base from this, so it may be a read error. V gene TRBV6-1 combines with J gene TRBJ2-5; D may correspond to TRBD1 or TRBD2 (6 bases each). V was trimmed by 8 bases and J by 5 bases, leaving 15 bases between them. The CDR3 runs 13 residues. Per germline, CDR1 MNHNS and CDR2 SASEGT. CDR3 loop: CASGWGAGETQYF. Here the CDR3 DNA reads TGTGCCAGCGGCTGGGGGGCCGGGGAGACCCAGTACTTC.

This clonotype was observed many times. The chain uses TRBV28 and TRBJ1-1; D remains unclear. The CDR3 runs 14 residues. Trimming left V 3 bases short and J 7 bases short, with 15 bases between. Germline values: CDR1 MDHEN, CDR2 SYDVKM. For the CDR3, the DNA is TGTGCCAGCAGTTTTGAGACTTATGGTAATGAAGCTTTCTTT. Its translation is CASSFETYGNEAFF. Full variable domain (outside the CDR3, taken from reference TRBV28 and TRBJ1-1): DVKVTQSSRYLVKRTGEKVFLECVQDMDHENMFWYRQDPGLGLRLIYFSYDVKMKEKGDIPEGYSVSREKKERFSLILESASTNQTSMYLCASSFETYGNEAFFGQGTRLTVV.

The table lists this clonotype with many counts. J is TRBJ2-6 and V is TRBV28; D may correspond to TRBD1 or TRBD2 (9 bases each). Germline lookup yields CDR1 MDHEN and CDR2 SYDVKM. V lost 5 bases and J 0 bases, leaving 32 bases between the germline ends. CDR3 length equals 23 residues. In DNA, the CDR3 is TGTGCCAGCAGTCCTACCTCATACAGGGGGCGACTAGCGGAAAGCTCTGGGGCCAACGTCCTGACTTTC. It is translated as CASSPTSYRGRLAESSGANVLTF.

This clonotype was observed a handful of times. The V and J genes are TRBV6-2 or TRBV6-3 and TRBJ1-5; D gene uncertain. This CDR3 has 14 amino acids. Germline V gene sequence: CDR1 MNHEY, CDR2 SVGEGT. V lost 0 bases and J 6 bases, leaving 9 bases between the germline ends. CDR3 nucleotide sequence: TGTGCCAGCAGTTACTCGGGAAGTGGTCAGCCCCAGCATTTT. Protein: CASSYSGSGQPQHF.